This TCR beta chain originates from a study of CD8 T cells in ankylosing spondylitis. In TCRdb, the 5' RACE reads were re-called with MiXCR into one record per CDR3 protein. This repertoire shows some 200,000 distinct CDR3 sequences, 18% found once; its top ten account for 4.3%. This clonotype was counted ten times or more. The CDR3 extends over 13 amino acids. The V gene lost 3 bases and the J gene lost 6 bases, with 14 bases spanning the gap. Germline V gives CDR1 SQVTM, CDR2 ANQGSEA. The source material was blood, either unsorted or a sorted T cell fraction (not recorded which). J is TRBJ1-2 and V is TRBV29-1; tentative D call: TRBD1 (5 bases). This receptor was taken from a male donor aged 5 to 30 with ankylosing spondylitis or in good health (not recorded which). CDR3: CSVDQGSPDGYTF. CDR3 nucleotides: TGCAGCGTTGACCAGGGTTCACCAGATGGCTACACCTTC. The entire variable domain, with the rest obtained from reference TRBV29-1 and TRBJ1-2, is as follows: SAVISQKPSRDICQRGTSLTIQCQVDSQVTMMFWYRQQPGQSLTLIATANQGSEATYESGFVIDKFPISRPNLTFSTLTVSNMSPEDSSIYLCSVDQGSPDGYTFGSGTRLTVV.